Below, 16 T cell receptor beta chains from the same sample are listed, as sequenced in a study of breast tumors, draining lymph nodes, adjacent tissues. MiXCR was run by TCRdb on the multiplex PCR reads, yielding one entry per CDR3 protein. The sample holds over 10,000 distinct CDR3 sequences, about three fifths seen once. The specimen was tumor-adjacent breast tissue. Receptor source: a female donor with breast cancer. Some clones in this sample may be carry-over from other donors' samples.

The chain joins TRBV20-1 to TRBJ1-2, with a possible D match to TRBD1 (5 bases). V was shortened by 6 bases and J by 5 bases, with 13 bases between the two germline ends. The germline V gene has CDR1 DFQATT and CDR2 SNEGSKA (reference sequence). This CDR3 spans 12 amino acids. CDR3 in DNA: TGCAGTGCCCGGGACCCAATTTATGGCTACACCTTC. Amino acid sequence: CSARDPIYGYTF.

This clonotype has only one observation. CDR3: CASSIRGRGEKLFF. As DNA, the CDR3 is TGTGCCAGTAGTATAAGGGGGAGAGGGGAAAAACTGTTTTTT. The V and J genes are TRBV19 and TRBJ1-4, with D possibly being TRBD1 (6 bases). Trimming shortened V by 2 bases and J by 8 bases, and 12 bases separated the two germline ends. The CDR3 covers 14 residues. Per the germline V gene, CDR1 is LNHDA and CDR2 is SQIVND (reference sequence).

Turning to this clonotype: A read error may produce the germline difference seen at one junction end. This chain links TRBV28 with TRBJ1-4; D gene ambiguous. The CDR3 runs 15 residues. Germline values: CDR1 MDHEN, CDR2 SYDVKM. The CDR3 here is CASSPGSSTNEKLFF. In DNA, the CDR3 is TGTGCCAGCAGTCCGGGGAGCTCAACAAATGAAAAACTGTTTTTT.

The rearrangement links TRBV9 to TRBJ2-2; no definite D call. CDR3 size: 12 residues. The germline V gene encodes CDR1 SGDLS and CDR2 YYNGEE. Trimming stripped 2 bases from V and 7 bases from J, with 6 bases between. The CDR3 nucleotides read TGTGCCAGCAGCGTCCCAGGCGGGGAGCTGTTTTTT. This encodes CASSVPGGELFF.

This chain connects TRBV9 to TRBJ2-5; the D gene is possibly TRBD2 (7 bases). From germline, CDR1 is SGDLS and CDR2 YYNGEE. There are 14 residues in the CDR3. The V end was cut by 2 bases, the J end by 5 bases, with 13 bases between. In nucleotides, the CDR3 is TGTGCCAGCAGCGTTGGGGGGGCGTGGGAGACCCAGTACTTC. This codes for CASSVGGAWETQYF.

Ten or more counts support this clonotype. The genes are TRBV28 and TRBJ2-3, with D perhaps TRBD1 (5 bases). The CDR3 totals 13 residues. Per germline, CDR1 MDHEN and CDR2 SYDVKM. Trimming left V 6 bases short and J 4 bases short, with 11 bases between. CDR3 nucleotides: TGTGCCAGCAGACGCCAGGGTGCAGATACGCAGTATTTT. Translating gives CASRRQGADTQYF.

Comments on this clonotype: This may arise from a read error, as a much more abundant clone is one base away. This chain links TRBV28 with TRBJ1-2; D gene unclear. CDR1 and CDR2 (germline): MDHEN, SYDVKM. This CDR3 contains 11 residues. The CDR3: CASRGDCGYAF. For the CDR3, the DNA is TGTGCCAGCAGGGGAGACTGTGGCTACGCCTTC.

The J gene is TRBJ1-2, the V gene TRBV5-6; D is unclear. Germline V CDR1 and CDR2: SGHDT, YYEEEE. The CDR3 consists of 19 residues. Trimming cost V 3 bases and J 2 bases, with 26 bases left between them. CDR3 residues: CASSCESGTGRTLNYGYTF. The CDR3 DNA reads as TGTGCCAGCAGCTGCGAATCGGGTACGGGCAGAACGCTAAACTATGGCTACACCTTC.

Regarding this clonotype: Possible read error: a much larger clone is one base away. This chain links TRBV6-1 with TRBJ2-3, with D possibly TRBD1 on 6 matching bases. The CDR3 is made up of 15 amino acids. Germline V lookup: CDR1 MNHNS, CDR2 SASEGT. For the CDR3, the DNA is TGTACCAGCATCCTCGCAGGGGCGCGGACAGATACGCAGTATTTT. It translates to CTSILAGARTDTQYF.

The V and J genes are TRBV20-1 and TRBJ2-7, with 9 bases fitting TRBD2. Germline CDR1 reads DFQATT; CDR2 reads SNEGSKA (reference sequence). This CDR3 comprises 17 residues. Germline trimming cut 6 bases from V and 0 bases from J; bases unmatched to any gene: 15. DNA for the CDR3: TGCAGTGCCCGCCCCCAGCGGGAGGAGCTCCTCTCCTACGAGCAGTACTTC. This codes for CSARPQREELLSYEQYF.

In its sample, this clonotype ranks as medium-sized. The chain is built from TRBV13 and TRBJ2-7, with 7 nucleotides matching TRBD1. The CDR3 runs to 14 residues. Germline lookup yields CDR1 PRHDT and CDR2 FYEKMQ (reference sequence). Germline trimming cut 0 bases from V and 6 bases from J; bases unmatched to any gene: 5. CDR3 sequence (DNA): TGTGCCAGCAGCTTAGGGCAGGGGGTCGGCGAGCAGTACTTC. It codes for CASSLGQGVGEQYF.

The chain combines TRBV29-1 with TRBJ2-7, with TRBD2 matching over 12 bases. The CDR3 contains 13 residues. J was trimmed by 4 bases and V by 7 bases; bases with no gene match: 5. Germline V gene data show CDR1 as SQVTM and CDR2 as ANQGSEA. CDR3 bases: TGCAGCGCCGAACTAGCGGGAGGATACGAGCAGTACTTC. This translates into CSAELAGGYEQYF.

The table lists this clonotype with a count of one. The chain couples TRBV9 to TRBJ1-2; D perhaps matches TRBD1 (5 bases). Germline CDR1 is SGDLS and CDR2 is YYNGEE. Between the trimmed V and J ends, which lost 0 bases and 3 bases, there was a span of 12 bases. The CDR3 contains 15 residues. The CDR3 protein is CASSVANPGDYGYTF. The CDR3 DNA reads as TGTGCCAGCAGCGTAGCGAACCCGGGGGACTATGGCTACACCTTC. Complete variable domain (other parts from reference TRBV9 and TRBJ1-2): DSGVTQTPKHLITATGQRVTLRCSPRSGDLSVYWYQQSLDQGLQFLIQYYNGEERAKGNILERFSAQQFPDLHSELNLSSLELGDSALYFCASSVANPGDYGYTFGSGTRLTVV.

The chain has TRBV29-1 and TRBJ1-2; 7 positions agree with TRBD1. This CDR3 region has 13 residues. CDR1 SQVTM and CDR2 ANQGSEA come from the germline V gene. After removal of 4 bases from V and 4 bases from J, the junction contained 6 bases not matched to a gene. CDR3 protein: CSVGHRGSYGYTF. As DNA, the CDR3 is TGCAGCGTTGGCCACAGGGGTTCCTATGGCTACACCTTC.

The CDR3 loop is CATSRETTDTQYF. CDR3 bases: TGTGCCACCAGCAGAGAAACAACAGATACGCAGTATTTT. The gene calls are TRBV15 and TRBJ2-3, with D hard to call. Germline V gene lookup returns CDR1 LNHNV and CDR2 YYDKDF (reference sequence). This CDR3 contains 13 residues. With 0 bases removed from V and 3 bases from J, the gap between germline ends came to 4 bases.

The chain carries TRBV2 and TRBJ1-6; D is unresolved. V lost 6 bases and J lost 7, with 7 bases in between. This CDR3 comprises 12 residues. Germline V CDR1 and CDR2: SNHLY, FYNNEI. The CDR3 loop reads CASRTANSPLHF. DNA for the CDR3: TGTGCCAGCAGAACGGCAAATTCACCCCTCCACTTT.